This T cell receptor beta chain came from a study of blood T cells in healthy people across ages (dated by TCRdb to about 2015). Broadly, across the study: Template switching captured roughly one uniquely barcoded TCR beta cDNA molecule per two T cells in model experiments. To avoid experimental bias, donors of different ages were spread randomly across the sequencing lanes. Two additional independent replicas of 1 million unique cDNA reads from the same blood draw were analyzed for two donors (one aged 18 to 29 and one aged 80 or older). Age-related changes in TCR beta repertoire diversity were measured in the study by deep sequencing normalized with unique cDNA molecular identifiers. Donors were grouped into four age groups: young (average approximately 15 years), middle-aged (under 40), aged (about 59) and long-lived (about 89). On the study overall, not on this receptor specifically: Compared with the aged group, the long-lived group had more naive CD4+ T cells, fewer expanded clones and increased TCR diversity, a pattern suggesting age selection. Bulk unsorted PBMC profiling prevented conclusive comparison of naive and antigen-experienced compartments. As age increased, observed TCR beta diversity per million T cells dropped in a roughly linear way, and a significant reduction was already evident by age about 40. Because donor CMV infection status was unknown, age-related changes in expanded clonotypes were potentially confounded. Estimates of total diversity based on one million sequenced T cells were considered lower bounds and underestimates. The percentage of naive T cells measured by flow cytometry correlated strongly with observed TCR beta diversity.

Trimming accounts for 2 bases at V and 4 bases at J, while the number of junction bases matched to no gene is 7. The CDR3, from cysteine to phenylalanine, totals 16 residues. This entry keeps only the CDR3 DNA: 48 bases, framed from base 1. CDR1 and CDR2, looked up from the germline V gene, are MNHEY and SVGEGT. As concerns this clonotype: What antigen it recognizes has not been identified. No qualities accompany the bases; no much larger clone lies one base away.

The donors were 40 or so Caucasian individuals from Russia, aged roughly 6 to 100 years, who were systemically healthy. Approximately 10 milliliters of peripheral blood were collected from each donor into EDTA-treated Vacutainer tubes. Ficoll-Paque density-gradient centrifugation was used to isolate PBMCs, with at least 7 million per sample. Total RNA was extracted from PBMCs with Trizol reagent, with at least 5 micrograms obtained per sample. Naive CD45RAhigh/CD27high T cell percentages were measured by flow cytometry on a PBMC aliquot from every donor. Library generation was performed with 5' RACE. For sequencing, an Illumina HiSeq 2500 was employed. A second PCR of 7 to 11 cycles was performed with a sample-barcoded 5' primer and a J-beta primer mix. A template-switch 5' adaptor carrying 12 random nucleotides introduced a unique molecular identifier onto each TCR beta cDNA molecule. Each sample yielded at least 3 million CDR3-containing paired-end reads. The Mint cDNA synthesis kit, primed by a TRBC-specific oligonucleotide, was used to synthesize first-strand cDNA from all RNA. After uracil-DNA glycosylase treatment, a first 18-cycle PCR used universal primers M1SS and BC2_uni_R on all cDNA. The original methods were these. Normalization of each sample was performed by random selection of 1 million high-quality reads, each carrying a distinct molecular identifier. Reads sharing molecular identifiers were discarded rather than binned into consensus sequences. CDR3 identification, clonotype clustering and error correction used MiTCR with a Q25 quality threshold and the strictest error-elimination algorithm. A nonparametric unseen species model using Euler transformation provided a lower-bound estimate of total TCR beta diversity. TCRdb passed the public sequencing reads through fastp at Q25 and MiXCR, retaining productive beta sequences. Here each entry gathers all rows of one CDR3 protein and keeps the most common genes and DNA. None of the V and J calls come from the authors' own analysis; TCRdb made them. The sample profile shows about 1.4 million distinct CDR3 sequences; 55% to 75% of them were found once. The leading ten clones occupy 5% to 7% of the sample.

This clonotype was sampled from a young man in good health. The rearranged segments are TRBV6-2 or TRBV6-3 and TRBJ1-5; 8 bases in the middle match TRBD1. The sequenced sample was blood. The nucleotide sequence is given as TGTGCCAGCAGTTACGGGTGGACAGGGAAAAATCAGCCCCAGCATTTT. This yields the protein CASSYGWTGKNQPQHF.